These 16 T cell receptor beta chains were all obtained from the same sample, sequenced in a study of somatic mutations in cytotoxic T cells in rheumatoid arthritis. Sequenced by immunoSEQ multiplex PCR; TCRdb stores in-frame clones only, minus some. Of approximately 13,000 clones in the sample, more than 60% were seen once. The sequencing sample was made of CD8+ T cells sorted from blood. Receptors originate from an adult with rheumatoid arthritis.

The chain joins TRBV27 to TRBJ2-1, with D perhaps matching TRBD2 (5 bases). CDR1 and CDR2 (germline): MNHEY, SMNVEV (reference sequence). V was clipped by 3 bases and J by 9 bases, with 9 bases between them. There are 12 residues in the CDR3. The CDR3 loop reads CASSFGGVEQFF. The CDR3 nucleotides read TGTGCCAGCAGTTTTGGAGGCGTTGAGCAGTTCTTC.

The rearrangement links TRBV28 to TRBJ1-1, with D hard to call. The CDR3 runs to 12 residues. V shed 6 bases and J shed 5 bases, with 10 bases lying between them. Looked up from germline, CDR1 is MDHEN and CDR2 is SYDVKM. Written as DNA, the CDR3 is TGTGCCAGCAGAATCGGGGTGACTGAAGCTTTCTTT. Translated, it gives CASRIGVTEAFF.

J is TRBJ2-3 and V is TRBV7-9; perhaps TRBD2 as D (6 bases). Trimming took 5 bases from V and 4 from J, leaving 19 bases between them. This CDR3 is built from 16 residues. CDR1 and CDR2 from the germline V gene are SEHNR and FQNEAQ (reference sequence). The CDR3 coding sequence is TGTGCCAGCAGCCCCCATGTAGCGGACGGTGCAGATACGCAGTATTTT. Its protein product is CASSPHVADGADTQYF.

This clone is termed medium-sized. The CDR3 is CASSYGTGGNEQYF. For the CDR3, the DNA is TGTGCCAGCAGCTACGGGACAGGGGGCAACGAGCAGTACTTC. This sequence joins TRBV7-9 and TRBJ2-7; 12 bases fit TRBD1. The CDR3 consists of 14 residues. J was trimmed by 5 bases and V by 4 bases; bases with no gene match: 3. Germline V gene data show CDR1 as SEHNR and CDR2 as FQNEAQ (reference sequence).

The chain uses TRBV7-2 and TRBJ2-7; TRBD1 aligns across 7 bases. The germline CDR1 and CDR2 sequences are SGHTA and FQGNSA. The CDR3 runs 14 residues. V was pared by 3 bases and J by 0 bases, with 2 bases of the junction left unmatched. This CDR3 is CASSFRGSSYEQYF. CDR3 sequence (DNA): TGTGCCAGCAGCTTCAGGGGGAGCTCCTACGAGCAGTACTTC. The full variable domain, with the rest looked up from reference TRBV7-2 and TRBJ2-7, is GAGVSQSPSNKVTEKGKDVELRCDPISGHTALYWYRQSLGQGLEFLIYFQGNSAPDKSGLPSDRFSAERTGGSVSTLTIQRTQQEDSAVYLCASSFRGSSYEQYFGPGTRLTVT.

The chain recombines TRBV5-5 with TRBJ2-3, with 13 positions matching TRBD2. The CDR3 spans 16 residues. Germline CDR1 reads SGHKS; CDR2 reads YYEKEE (reference sequence). With 2 bases clipped from V and 7 bases from J, the junction kept 7 bases outside the gene matches. CDR3 nucleotide sequence: TGTGCCAGCAGCTTCCGGACTAGCGGGAGTTTTAATACGCAGTATTTT. Protein product: CASSFRTSGSFNTQYF.

CDR3 sequence (DNA): TGTGCCAGCAGCCCCGACGGGACAGCTAACTATGGCTACACCTTC. Its translation: CASSPDGTANYGYTF. J is TRBJ1-2 and V is TRBV27, with TRBD1 matching over 7 bases. From germline, CDR1 is MNHEY and CDR2 SMNVEV (reference sequence). The CDR3 contains 15 residues. The J segment lost 0 bases and the V segment lost 6 bases, leaving 7 bases of the junction unmatched.

The rearrangement joins TRBV28 to TRBJ2-2, with D unclear. The CDR3 extends over 11 amino acids. Germline lookup yields CDR1 MDHEN and CDR2 SYDVKM. Deletions cut 5 bases from V and 6 bases from J, with 4 bases between. The CDR3 here is CASSLSGELFF. The CDR3 DNA is TGTGCCAGCAGTCTTTCCGGGGAGCTGTTTTTT.

The chain is built from TRBV9 and TRBJ2-3; D may be TRBD1 or TRBD2 (6 bases each). This CDR3 comprises 17 residues. The V end lost 0 bases, the J end lost 5 bases, and 19 bases lay between the germline ends. Germline-derived CDR1 and CDR2 are SGDLS and YYNGEE. The CDR3 sequence: CASSVEGGEARKDTQYF. CDR3 in DNA: TGTGCCAGCAGCGTAGAGGGGGGAGAAGCGCGGAAAGATACGCAGTATTTT. The full variable domain, completed using reference TRBV9 and TRBJ2-3, is DSGVTQTPKHLITATGQRVTLRCSPRSGDLSVYWYQQSLDQGLQFLIQYYNGEERAKGNILERFSAQQFPDLHSELNLSSLELGDSALYFCASSVEGGEARKDTQYFGPGTRLTVL.

The chain recombines TRBV10-3 with TRBJ1-2; D gene uncertain. V lost 0 bases to trimming and J lost 3 bases, with 11 bases between them. The CDR3 is 15 residues long. The germline CDR1 and CDR2 sequences are ENHRY and SYGVKD. Written as DNA, the CDR3 is TGTGCCATCAGTGAGTCCGTCAGCGGCTACTATGGCTACACCTTC. It yields the protein CAISESVSGYYGYTF.

The chain has TRBV9 and TRBJ2-7; no clear D gene. The V end lost 0 bases, the J end lost 0 bases, and 10 bases lay between the germline ends. The CDR3 totals 15 residues. CDR1 and CDR2 (germline): SGDLS, YYNGEE. CDR3 sequence reads: CASSVASASSYEQYF. CDR3 in DNA: TGTGCCAGCAGCGTAGCGTCGGCCTCCTCCTACGAGCAGTACTTC.

The chain carries TRBV10-2 and TRBJ2-1, with 11 bases identical to TRBD1. V gave up 7 bases and J gave up 9 bases; unmatched junction bases: 8. Germline V gene sequence: CDR1 WSHSY, CDR2 SAAADI. This CDR3 region has 14 residues. CDR3 nucleotide sequence: TGCGCCAGCACCTCGGACAGGGGGCGAGGTGAGCAGTTCTTC. As protein: CASTSDRGRGEQFF.

The chain employs TRBV5-6 and TRBJ2-1; possibly TRBD2 for D (5 bases). The CDR3 sequence is 15 residues long. Trimming took off 2 bases at V and 6 bases at J, with 15 bases between the two ends. The germline gives CDR1 SGHDT, CDR2 YYEEEE. As DNA, the CDR3 is TGTGCCAGCAGCTTACCTATAACTAGTACCAATGAGCAGTTCTTC. Translation: CASSLPITSTNEQFF.

The chain has TRBV9 and TRBJ1-2; tentatively, D is TRBD1 (6 bases). Trimming removed 0 bases at V and 1 base at J, with 10 bases between. The CDR3 is made up of 15 amino acids. The germline V gene encodes CDR1 SGDLS and CDR2 YYNGEE. CDR3 residues: CASSVVPDSNYGYTF. The CDR3 bases are TGTGCCAGCAGCGTAGTTCCGGACAGTAACTATGGCTACACCTTC.

This chain links TRBV10-3 with TRBJ2-6; D could derive from TRBD1 or TRBD2 (5 bases each). The CDR3 is made up of 16 amino acids. V was trimmed by 10 bases and J by 0 bases, leaving 16 bases between them. Germline V gene lookup returns CDR1 ENHRY and CDR2 SYGVKD. The CDR3 loop reads CAKRRGYYSGANVLTF. CDR3 nucleotide sequence: TGTGCCAAAAGACGGGGCTATTACTCTGGGGCCAACGTCCTGACTTTC.

The chain combines TRBV9 with TRBJ2-7; TRBD2 matches 7 bases. Per germline, CDR1 SGDLS and CDR2 YYNGEE. With V trimmed by 4 bases and J by 5 bases, 15 bases remained unmatched. This CDR3 has 16 amino acids. DNA for the CDR3: TGTGCCAGCAGCTTAGCCCCCCGGGGGGAGAGGGACGAGCAGTACTTC. Residues: CASSLAPRGERDEQYF.